This passage covers 17 T cell receptor beta chains from one sample sequenced in a study of blood T cells in healthy people across ages. The authors ran a second PCR of roughly 6 to 12 cycles using a sample-barcoded 5' primer and a J-beta primer mix. TCRdb analysed the 5' RACE reads with MiXCR anew, one entry per CDR3 protein. The data show around 1.5 million distinct CDR3 sequences, roughly 45% seen once. Specimen: blood. The receptors derive from a woman younger than 30 in good health.

This chain joins TRBV12-3 or TRBV12-4 and TRBJ1-1; no definite D call. CDR3 length equals 14 residues. Trimming took 6 bases from V and 3 from J, leaving 14 bases between them. CDR3 sequence: CASSQVVGYTEAFF. The CDR3 nucleotides read TGTGCCAGCAGCCAGGTCGTTGGATACACTGAAGCTTTCTTT.

V gene TRBV27 combines with J gene TRBJ2-7; D might be TRBD1 (6 bases). The CDR3 contains 12 residues. Germline loops: CDR1 MNHEY, CDR2 SMNVEV (reference sequence). V gave up 10 bases and J gave up 3 bases, with 13 bases separating them. CDR3 region: CATGTPFYEQYF. In DNA, the CDR3 is TGTGCCACCGGGACACCGTTCTACGAGCAGTACTTC.

The rearrangement links TRBV20-1 to TRBJ2-1; 8 bases are a match to TRBD2. Germline V CDR1 and CDR2: DFQATT, SNEGSKA (reference sequence). The CDR3 is 16 residues long. The trim removed 6 bases at V and 5 bases at J, leaving 15 bases unmatched. CDR3 residues: CSAHSGGEFDDNEQFF. CDR3 in DNA: TGCAGTGCCCACAGCGGGGGTGAGTTCGACGACAATGAGCAGTTCTTC.

The table lists this clonotype with a few counts. The J gene is TRBJ2-3, the V gene TRBV12-3 or TRBV12-4, with 8 bases lining up with TRBD2. V lost 2 bases to trimming and J lost 5 bases; unmatched junction nucleotides: 6. There are 15 residues in the CDR3. The CDR3 region is CASSLSGGRGDTQYF. The CDR3 bases are TGTGCCAGCAGTTTAAGCGGGGGCCGAGGAGATACGCAGTATTTT.

The chain recombines TRBV20-1 with TRBJ2-7; no firm D call. Between the trimmed V and J ends, which lost 3 bases and 3 bases, there was a span of 12 bases. This CDR3 contains 13 residues. Per the germline V gene, CDR1 is DFQATT and CDR2 is SNEGSKA (reference sequence). The CDR3 loop is CSARTERDYEQYF. CDR3 sequence (DNA): TGCAGTGCTAGGACCGAGCGAGACTACGAGCAGTACTTC.

This clonotype has just a few counts. This chain uses TRBV3-1 with TRBJ2-7; D gene ambiguous. CDR3 size: 12 residues. Germline V lookup: CDR1 LGHDT, CDR2 YNNKEL (reference sequence). The V end lost 1 base, the J end lost 7 bases, and 8 bases lay between the germline ends. The DNA of the CDR3 is TGTGCCAGCAGCCAAGTATCAGGAGAGCAGTACTTC. Its protein product is CASSQVSGEQYF.

V and J are TRBV18 and TRBJ2-5; D remains ambiguous. The CDR3 length is 12 residues. Germline lookup yields CDR1 KGHSH and CDR2 LQKENI. The V end was cut by 3 bases, the J end by 4 bases, with 6 bases between. The CDR3 nucleotides read TGTGCCAGCTCACCGGCTTCAGAGACCCAGTACTTC. The encoded protein is CASSPASETQYF.

The chain employs TRBV4-1 and TRBJ1-2; 9 bases agree with TRBD1. Germline values: CDR1 MGHRA, CDR2 YSYEKL. The ends lost 4 bases at V and 4 bases at J; junction bases unmatched: 7. This CDR3 comprises 15 residues. CDR3 coding DNA: TGCGCCAGCAGCCCGACCGGGGACAGGGCCTATGGCTACACCTTC. Amino acid sequence: CASSPTGDRAYGYTF.

Here the CDR3 DNA reads TGCGCCAGCAGCAATCTGGGCTCCTACGAGCAGTACTTC. This encodes CASSNLGSYEQYF. The rearrangement joins TRBV5-1 to TRBJ2-7, with unresolved D. The CDR3 is 13 amino acids. Germline lookup yields CDR1 SGHRS and CDR2 YFSETQ. Trimming shortened V by 4 bases and J by 0 bases, and 8 bases separated the two germline ends.

This clonotype was observed a few times. The chain employs TRBV11-2 and TRBJ2-3; D is undetermined. The length of the CDR3 is 13 residues. CDR1 and CDR2 (germline): SGHAT, FQNNGV. V shed 7 bases and J shed 2 bases, with 10 bases lying between them. For the CDR3, the DNA is TGTGCCAGCACGCGTGGTTACACAGATACGCAGTATTTT. It yields the protein CASTRGYTDTQYF.

This sequence joins TRBV10-3 and TRBJ2-7; D ambiguous. Germline V gene lookup returns CDR1 ENHRY and CDR2 SYGVKD. This CDR3 is 17 amino acids long. Trimming shortened V by 0 bases and J by 3 bases, and 18 bases separated the two germline ends. The DNA for the CDR3 is TGTGCCATCAGTGAGTCGGCAGTGTCAGGAGAAAACTACGAGCAGTACTTC. Translating it yields CAISESAVSGENYEQYF.

CDR3 nucleotides: TGTGCCAGCAGCGTAGACCCAGGGGTCTACTATGGCTACACCTTC. This sequence encodes CASSVDPGVYYGYTF. V is TRBV9 and J is TRBJ1-2; tentatively, D is TRBD1 (6 bases). Deletions cut 0 bases from V and 3 bases from J, with 12 bases between. This CDR3 is 15 amino acids long. Germline CDR1 reads SGDLS; CDR2 reads YYNGEE.

This chain uses TRBV20-1 with TRBJ2-7; maybe TRBD1 (6 bases). Germline V gene lookup returns CDR1 DFQATT and CDR2 SNEGSKA (reference sequence). The CDR3 loop spans 12 amino acids. Trimming took 3 bases from V and 3 from J, leaving 9 bases between them. The CDR3 DNA follows: TGCAGTGCTAGGCCAGGGGTCTACGAGCAGTACTTC. Its translation: CSARPGVYEQYF.

This clonotype was observed a few times. A much larger clone differs from this one at a single base, so this may be a read error. The chain couples TRBV4-1 to TRBJ2-3, with no clear D. The CDR3 has 16 residues. Looked up from germline, CDR1 is MGHRA and CDR2 is YSYEKL. V dropped 1 base and J dropped 0 bases, with 11 bases sitting between them. CDR3 sequence reads: CASSQVNRISTDTQYF. CDR3 in DNA: TGCGCCAGCAGCCAAGTAAATCGAATTAGCACAGATACGCAGTATTTT.

V and J are TRBV6-2 or TRBV6-3 and TRBJ2-4; TRBD2 matches at 8 bases. The better agreement between TRBJ2-7 and the DNA end casts doubt on the J call. The germline CDR1 and CDR2 sequences are MNHEY and SVGEGT. This CDR3 spans 14 amino acids. The CDR3 protein is CASSLYSGAYEQYF. The CDR3 nucleotides read TGTGCCAGCAGTTTATATAGCGGGGCCTACGAGCAGTACTTC.

In this sample, this clonotype turned up many times. The CDR3: CSADRQGPLYGYTF. The CDR3 DNA follows: TGCAGCGCCGATCGGCAGGGGCCCCTCTATGGCTACACCTTC. V is TRBV29-1 and J is TRBJ1-2; TRBD1 is a possible D gene (6 bases). The V gene lost 7 bases and the J gene lost 4 bases, with 19 bases spanning the gap. Germline values: CDR1 SQVTM, CDR2 ANQGSEA. This CDR3 is 14 amino acids long.

This clonotype was found a few times. This sequence joins TRBV28 and TRBJ1-2; 8 positions agree with TRBD1. This CDR3 has 15 amino acids. V dropped 5 bases and J dropped 4; count of bases not matched to a gene: 9. The V gene's germline CDR1 is MDHEN and CDR2 SYDVKM. The CDR3 bases are TGTGCCAGCAGTCCAACAGGGGGTCTAATCTATGGCTACACCTTC. Its protein product is CASSPTGGLIYGYTF.